The next 9 T cell receptor beta chains were all read from a single sample in a study of T cell responses to AZD1222 COVID-19 vaccine. Sequencing was performed with immunoSEQ multiplex PCR; in TCRdb, only in-frame clones are kept and a portion is missing. This sample has 130,000 or so clones, with approximately 91% found just once. The sample in question was peripheral blood, obtained 28 days after the second AZD1222 dose. All receptors derive from an adult who received the AZD1222 COVID-19 vaccine.

This clone has more than one count but fewer than ten. This chain joins TRBV9 and TRBJ2-7, with D possibly being TRBD2 (6 bases). CDR1 and CDR2 from the germline V gene are SGDLS and YYNGEE. This CDR3 is 14 amino acids long. The germline V and J ends were trimmed by 0 bases and 2 bases, with 9 bases remaining between them. The CDR3 DNA sequence: TGTGCCAGCAGCGTAGCGGGGGATCCCTACGAGCAGTACTTC. Amino acids: CASSVAGDPYEQYF.

The chain employs TRBV2 and TRBJ2-1, with 12 positions matching TRBD2. The CDR3 contains 17 residues. Germline lookup yields CDR1 SNHLY and CDR2 FYNNEI. With 0 bases clipped from V and 2 bases from J, the junction kept 2 bases outside the gene matches. The CDR3 reads CASSEARLAGAYNEQFF. The CDR3 region has the DNA TGTGCCAGCAGTGAAGCGCGACTAGCGGGAGCCTACAATGAGCAGTTCTTC.

This rearrangement joins TRBV5-4 to TRBJ1-1, with D possibly TRBD1 on 6 matching bases. This CDR3 is 15 amino acids long. Germline V CDR1 and CDR2: SGHNT, YYREEE (reference sequence). V was trimmed by 3 bases and J by 2 bases, leaving 14 bases between them. The CDR3 region is CASSSQQGANTEAFF. In DNA, the CDR3 is TGTGCCAGCAGCTCCCAACAGGGAGCCAACACTGAAGCTTTCTTT.

This chain uses TRBV6-5 with TRBJ1-4; no definite D call. V lost 7 bases and J 4 bases, leaving 10 bases between the germline ends. CDR1 MNHEY and CDR2 SVGAGI come from the germline V gene. This CDR3 has 13 residues. This CDR3 reads CASTRAGNEKLFF. The CDR3 coding sequence is TGTGCCAGCACCCGGGCTGGTAATGAAAAACTGTTTTTT.

This clone was found once. This chain links TRBV5-1 with TRBJ1-2, with TRBD1 matching over 8 bases. The V gene's germline CDR1 is SGHRS and CDR2 YFSETQ. The trim removed 4 bases at V and 2 bases at J, leaving 4 bases unmatched. The CDR3 runs 14 residues. CDR3 sequence: CASSASGGNYGYTF. CDR3 coding DNA: TGCGCCAGCAGCGCATCAGGGGGCAACTATGGCTACACCTTC.

The gene calls are TRBV28 and TRBJ1-1, with no clear D. This CDR3 has 13 residues. Germline V gene lookup returns CDR1 MDHEN and CDR2 SYDVKM. V was clipped by 6 bases and J by 1 base, with 9 bases between them. CDR3 in DNA: TGTGCCAGCAGCCTAGGGCCGAACACTGAAGCTTTCTTT. This sequence encodes CASSLGPNTEAFF.

The chain uses TRBV6-5 and TRBJ1-5, with unresolved D. There are 15 residues in the CDR3. The germline CDR1 and CDR2 sequences are MNHEY and SVGAGI. V was pared by 0 bases and J by 5 bases, with 11 bases between. The CDR3 DNA follows: TGTGCCAGCAGTTACTCCGGGCCCTGGGATCAGCCCCAGCATTTT. Residues: CASSYSGPWDQPQHF.

V is TRBV29-1 and J is TRBJ2-7; D tentatively fits TRBD1 or TRBD2 (5 bases each). V lost 7 bases to trimming and J lost 7 bases, with 17 bases between them. The CDR3 length is 12 residues. Germline V gene sequence: CDR1 SQVTM, CDR2 ANQGSEA. Written as DNA, the CDR3 is TGCAGCGCTGGGGGATATATCGGGGAGCAGTACTTC. Encoded protein: CSAGGYIGEQYF.

The chain couples TRBV10-1 to TRBJ2-7, with D tentatively TRBD1 or TRBD2 (7 bases each). The CDR3 spans 18 residues. The germline V gene encodes CDR1 WNHNN and CDR2 SYGVQD (reference sequence). The V end was cut by 6 bases, the J end by 6 bases, with 30 bases between. Here the CDR3 reads CASRMTGTLGGREGEQYF. CDR3 DNA: TGCGCCAGCAGAATGACAGGGACCCTCGGCGGGAGAGAAGGCGAGCAGTACTTC.